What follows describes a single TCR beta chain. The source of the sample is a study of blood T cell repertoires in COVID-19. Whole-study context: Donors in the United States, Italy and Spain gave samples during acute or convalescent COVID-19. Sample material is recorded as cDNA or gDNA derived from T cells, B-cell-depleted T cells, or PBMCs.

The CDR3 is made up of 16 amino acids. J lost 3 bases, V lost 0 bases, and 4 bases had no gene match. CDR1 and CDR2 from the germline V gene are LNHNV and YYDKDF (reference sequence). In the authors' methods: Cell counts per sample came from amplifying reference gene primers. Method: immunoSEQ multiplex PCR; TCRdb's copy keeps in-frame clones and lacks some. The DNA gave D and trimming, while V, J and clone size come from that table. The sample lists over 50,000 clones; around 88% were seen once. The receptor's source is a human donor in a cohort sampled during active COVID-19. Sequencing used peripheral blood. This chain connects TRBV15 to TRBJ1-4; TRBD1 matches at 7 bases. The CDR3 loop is CATSRDRTGANEKLFF. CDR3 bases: TGTGCCACCAGCAGAGACCGGACAGGAGCTAATGAAAAACTGTTTTTT. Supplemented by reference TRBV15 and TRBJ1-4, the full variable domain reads DAMVIQNPRYQVTQFGKPVTLSCSQTLNHNVMYWYQQKSSQAPKLLFHYYDKDFNNEADTPDNFQSRRPNTSFCFLDIRSPGLGDTAMYLCATSRDRTGANEKLFFGSGTQLSVL.